The 21 T cell receptor beta chains below all came from one sample that was sequenced in a study of T cells in Graves' hyperthyroidism and ophthalmopathy. Authors of the study amplified TCR beta CDR3 regions from RNA transcripts. TCR CDR3 regions were first amplified by RT-PCR with HTBI primers. TCRdb reprocessed the multiplex PCR reads with MiXCR, giving one entry per CDR3 protein. The table shows roughly 380,000 distinct CDR3 sequences, with 13% occurring only once. Sequencing used blood. The receptor set was obtained from a man aged 30 to 39 with Graves' hyperthyroidism that later progressed to Graves' ophthalmopathy.

At least ten counts were recorded for this clonotype. J is TRBJ2-1 and V is TRBV11-2; unclear D gene. The V and J ends lost 4 bases and 9 bases respectively, with 7 bases between them. Germline loops: CDR1 SGHAT, CDR2 FQNNGV. This CDR3 is built from 11 residues. The CDR3 is CASSSPREQFF. In nucleotides, the CDR3 is TGTGCCAGCAGCTCCCCTCGTGAGCAGTTCTTC.

This clonotype was counted ten times or more. The genes are TRBV2 and TRBJ2-7, with a tentative D call TRBD1 (6 bases). This CDR3 contains 13 residues. V lost 7 bases and J 2 bases, leaving 12 bases between the germline ends. Looked up from germline, CDR1 is SNHLY and CDR2 is FYNNEI. The chain's CDR3 is CASKPTGPYEQYF. The CDR3 DNA follows: TGTGCCAGCAAACCGACAGGTCCCTACGAGCAGTACTTC.

This clonotype was counted between two and nine times. The chain is built from TRBV5-1 and TRBJ2-3; 13 nucleotides agree with TRBD2. Germline V gene data show CDR1 as SGHRS and CDR2 as YFSETQ. This CDR3 region has 16 residues. The trim removed 3 bases at V and 2 bases at J, leaving 3 bases unmatched. CDR3 coding DNA: TGCGCCAGCAGCTCGGGACTAGCGGGACCCACAGATACGCAGTATTTT. It yields the protein CASSSGLAGPTDTQYF.

Of note for this clonotype: A junction boundary mismatches the germline segment, possibly from a read error. This chain connects TRBV6-1 to TRBJ1-2, with no clear D. Germline lookup yields CDR1 MNHNS and CDR2 SASEGT. This CDR3 region has 12 residues. CDR3 nucleotide sequence: TGTACCAGCAGTGGTAGCAGCTATGGCTACACCTTC. Its protein is CTSSGSSYGYTF.

This clonotype was counted between two and nine times. The chain is built from TRBV11-3 and TRBJ2-1; no clear D gene. V was shortened by 0 bases and J by 1 base, with 7 bases between the two germline ends. The CDR3 loop spans 15 amino acids. The germline V gene encodes CDR1 SGHNT and CDR2 YENEEA. As DNA, the CDR3 is TGTGCCAGCAGCTTAGAGGCGGAGTCCTACAATGAGCAGTTCTTC. Translated: CASSLEAESYNEQFF. Drawing the rest from reference TRBV11-3 and TRBJ2-1, the complete variable domain is EAGVVQSPRYKIIEKKQPVAFWCNPISGHNTLYWYLQNLGQGPELLIRYENEEAVDDSQLPKDRFSAERLKGVDSTLKIQPAELGDSAVYLCASSLEAESYNEQFFGPGTRLTVL.

V and J are TRBV5-1 and TRBJ2-7; either TRBD1 or TRBD2 may fit D (5 bases each). V gave up 1 base and J gave up 3 bases, with 11 bases separating them. In germline, CDR1 is SGHRS, CDR2 YFSETQ. The CDR3 length is 14 residues. CDR3 sequence reads: CASSLRDGFYEQYF. DNA of the CDR3: TGCGCCAGCAGCTTGCGGGACGGGTTCTACGAGCAGTACTTC.

The gene calls are TRBV6-1 and TRBJ1-3, with a weak D call TRBD1 (6 bases). Trimming removed 6 bases from V and 4 bases from J, with 7 bases in between. This CDR3 region has 12 residues. Looked up from germline, CDR1 is MNHNS and CDR2 is SASEGT. The chain's CDR3 is CASSTGGNTIYF. The CDR3 nucleotides read TGTGCCAGCAGCACAGGGGGAAACACCATATATTTT.

This clonotype was observed a handful of times. The V gene is TRBV6-2 or TRBV6-3, the J gene TRBJ1-6; no clear D. V was shortened by 4 bases and J by 14 bases, with 15 bases between the two germline ends. This CDR3 spans 13 amino acids. Germline values: CDR1 MNHEY, CDR2 SVGEGT. CDR3 sequence: CASSSPLTVTLHF. Written as DNA, the CDR3 is TGTGCCAGCAGTTCTCCCCTCACGGTAACCCTCCACTTT.

Only a few counts were recorded for this clonotype. The rearrangement links TRBV10-1 to TRBJ1-1; D gene uncertain. Looked up from germline, CDR1 is WNHNN and CDR2 is SYGVQD (reference sequence). The CDR3 contains 15 residues. The V end lost 4 bases, the J end lost 3 bases, and 15 bases lay between the germline ends. The CDR3 here is CASSGTRGTYTEAFF. As DNA, the CDR3 is TGCGCCAGCAGTGGTACACGGGGAACTTACACTGAAGCTTTCTTT.

The chain employs TRBV7-3 and TRBJ2-7; tentatively, D is TRBD2 (5 bases). Trimming cost V 5 bases and J 4 bases, with 18 bases left between them. Germline CDR1 is SGHTA and CDR2 is FQGTGA. This CDR3 contains 15 residues. The CDR3 nucleotides are TGTGCCAGCAGCCCGGTCGGGGTGCCCTATTACGAGCAGTACTTC. It yields the protein CASSPVGVPYYEQYF.

This clonotype came up many times. This sequence joins TRBV6-1 and TRBJ1-1; D is ambiguous. This CDR3 has 12 amino acids. Germline CDR1 reads MNHNS; CDR2 reads SASEGT. Trimming took 4 bases from V and 5 from J, leaving 8 bases between them. Here the CDR3 DNA reads TGTGCCAGCAGTGTCTGGGGAACTGAAGCTTTCTTT. This gives the protein CASSVWGTEAFF.

The sample holds a few counts of this clonotype. V usage is TRBV6-2 or TRBV6-3 and J usage is TRBJ1-5; 7 bases agree with TRBD1. CDR1 MNHEY and CDR2 SVGEGT come from the germline V gene. The CDR3 covers 14 residues. V dropped 7 bases and J dropped 6; count of bases not matched to a gene: 9. The DNA of the CDR3 is TGTGCCAGCACCGAGAGACAGGGAAGTCAGCCCCAGCATTTT. It yields the protein CASTERQGSQPQHF.

There are a few counts of this clonotype. The rearrangement uses TRBV27 and TRBJ2-2; no firm D call. Per the germline V gene, CDR1 is MNHEY and CDR2 is SMNVEV (reference sequence). Trimming took 3 bases from V and 4 from J, leaving 12 bases between them. This CDR3 is 15 amino acids long. CDR3 nucleotide sequence: TGTGCCAGCAGTTTTTTAGGGCTTGGCACCGGGGAGCTGTTTTTT. The encoded protein is CASSFLGLGTGELFF.

This clonotype was recorded many times. V is TRBV12-3 or TRBV12-4 and J is TRBJ1-6; D gene uncertain. V was trimmed by 3 bases and J by 12 bases, leaving 6 bases between them. The CDR3 loop spans 11 amino acids. The CDR3 spells CASSFGVPLHF. The CDR3, as DNA: TGTGCCAGCAGTTTTGGGGTACCCCTCCACTTT.

The chain joins TRBV7-6 to TRBJ1-1; D is uncertain. From germline, CDR1 is SGHVS and CDR2 FNYEAQ. The CDR3 loop spans 14 amino acids. V was cut by 5 bases and J by 11 bases, with 21 bases left in between. The CDR3 loop is CASSQPAAGLKAFF. The CDR3 coding sequence is TGTGCCAGCAGCCAACCGGCCGCGGGGTTAAAGGCTTTCTTT. The full variable domain, its missing parts supplied by reference TRBV7-6 and TRBJ1-1, is GAGVSQSPRYKVTKRGQDVALRCDPISGHVSLYWYRQALGQGPEFLTYFNYEAQQDKSGLPNDRFSAERPEGSISTLTIQRTEQRDSAMYRCASSQPAAGLKAFFGQGTRLTVV.

The sample holds a few counts of this clonotype. The chain links TRBV20-1 to TRBJ1-4, with 8 bases lining up with TRBD1. The CDR3 is 13 amino acids. V dropped 5 bases and J dropped 7; count of bases not matched to a gene: 6. Per the germline V gene, CDR1 is DFQATT and CDR2 is SNEGSKA (reference sequence). CDR3 sequence: CSALRGRGEKLFF. In DNA form, the CDR3 reads TGCAGTGCTCTCAGGGGGCGGGGTGAAAAACTGTTTTTT.

The rearrangement uses TRBV9 and TRBJ2-1; 8 positions agree with TRBD2. Germline CDR1 SGDLS, CDR2 YYNGEE. This CDR3 comprises 13 residues. V shed 0 bases and J 10 bases; nucleotides not matched to a gene: 3. CDR3 in amino acids: CASSVGPGGEQFF. CDR3 in DNA: TGTGCCAGCAGCGTAGGGCCGGGAGGGGAGCAGTTCTTC.

With regard to this clonotype: A read error may be the cause here, since a much bigger clone is one base away. CDR3 protein: CAGSGGGQYNEQFF. CDR3 DNA: TGTGCCGGCAGTGGGGGGGGTCAATACAATGAGCAGTTCTTC. The chain recombines TRBV28 with TRBJ2-1; 7 nucleotides align to TRBD2. The CDR3 has 14 amino acids. CDR1 is MDHEN and CDR2 is SYDVKM in the germline V gene. Looking up the rest from reference TRBV28 and TRBJ2-1 gives the full variable domain: DVKVTQSSRYLVKRTGEKVFLECVQDMDHENMFWYRQDPGLGLRLIYFSYDVKMKEKGDIPEGYSVSREKKERFSLILESASTNQTSMYLCAGSGGGQYNEQFFGPGTRLTVL.

The genes are TRBV20-1 and TRBJ2-7, with TRBD1 as a possible D gene (5 bases). CDR1 and CDR2 (germline): DFQATT, SNEGSKA (reference sequence). V was clipped by 0 bases and J by 4 bases, with 16 bases between them. The length of the CDR3 is 15 residues. CDR3: CSARDRRQMDYEQYF. The CDR3 DNA sequence: TGCAGTGCTAGAGATCGTCGACAGATGGATTACGAGCAGTACTTC.

This clonotype was seen more than once but under ten times. This may be a read error: a much more frequent sequence differs by one nucleotide. The rearrangement uses TRBV12-3 or TRBV12-4 and TRBJ2-5; no clear D gene. This CDR3 spans 14 amino acids. The CDR3 region is CAGSLLDGPETQYF. CDR3 in DNA: TGTGCCGGCAGTCTCCTTGACGGGCCGGAGACCCAGTACTTC.

This clonotype showed up many times. This chain joins TRBV7-9 and TRBJ2-3; D is possibly TRBD2 (6 bases). The CDR3 is 15 amino acids. Trimming cost V 5 bases and J 5 bases, with 17 bases left between them. Germline assignment: CDR1 SEHNR and CDR2 FQNEAQ (reference sequence). CDR3 bases: TGTGCCAGCAGCACAAAAGGTCTAGCGATAGATACGCAGTATTTT. Translating gives CASSTKGLAIDTQYF.